Sequencing of this T cell receptor beta chain was carried out in a study of T-cell reconstitution after alpha-beta-depleted transplantation in children. Study-level results: After one year, T-cell counts and TCRbeta diversity mostly came from new T cells.

This clonotype came up a few times. What it binds is unknown. The germline gives CDR1 MNHEY, CDR2 SVGAGI. The CDR3 spans 16 residues. With V trimmed by 3 bases and J by 3 bases, 6 bases remained unmatched. TCRbeta library construction was performed incorporating unique molecular identifiers. TCRdb called the PCR reads again in MiXCR, with one record for every CDR3 protein. The sample comprises about 260,000 distinct CDR3 sequences, under 14% of which are singletons, and 23% rests with the top ten. The sample consisted of peripheral blood, taken 180 days after TCRalphabeta/CD19-depleted stem cell transplant. This chain links TRBV6-5 with TRBJ1-1; the match to TRBD1 covers 11 bases. The TCR sequence derives from a male patient between 2 and 10 years old who had a stem cell transplant for chronic granulomatous disease, so the T cells may come from the graft donor. In DNA, the CDR3 is TGTGCCAGCAGTTATGCAGGGACAGGGGGGTACACTGAAGCTTTCTTT. This sequence encodes CASSYAGTGGYTEAFF.